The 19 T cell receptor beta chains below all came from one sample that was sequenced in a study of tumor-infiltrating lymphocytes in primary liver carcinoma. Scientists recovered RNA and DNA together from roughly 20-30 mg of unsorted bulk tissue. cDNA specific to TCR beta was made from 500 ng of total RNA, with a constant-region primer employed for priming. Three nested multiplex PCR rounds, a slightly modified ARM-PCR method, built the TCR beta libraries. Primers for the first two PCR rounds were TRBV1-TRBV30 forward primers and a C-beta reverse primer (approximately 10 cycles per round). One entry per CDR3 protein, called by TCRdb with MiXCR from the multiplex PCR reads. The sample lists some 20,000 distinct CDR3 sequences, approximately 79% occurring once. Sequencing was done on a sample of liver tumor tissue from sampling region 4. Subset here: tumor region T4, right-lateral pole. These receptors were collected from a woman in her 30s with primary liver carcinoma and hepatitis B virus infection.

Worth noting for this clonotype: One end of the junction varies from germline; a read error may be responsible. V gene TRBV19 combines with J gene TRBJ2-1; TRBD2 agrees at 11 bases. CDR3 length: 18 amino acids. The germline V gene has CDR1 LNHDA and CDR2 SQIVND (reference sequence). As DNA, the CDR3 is TGTGCCAGTGGTATTCCTGGGCTGACTAGCGGGATCTACAGTGAGCAGTTCTTC. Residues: CASGIPGLTSGIYSEQFF.

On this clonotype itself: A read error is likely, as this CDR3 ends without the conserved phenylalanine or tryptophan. The DNA of the CDR3 is TGTGCCAGCAGCGATCAGGCGCGGGAAATCGATGAGCAGTTCTCC. Its translation is CASSDQAREIDEQFS. V gene TRBV6-1 combines with J gene TRBJ2-1, with D possibly being TRBD2 (6 bases). The CDR3 covers 15 residues. CDR1 is MNHNS and CDR2 is SASEGT in the germline V gene. V gave up 6 bases and J gave up 8 bases, with 20 bases separating them.

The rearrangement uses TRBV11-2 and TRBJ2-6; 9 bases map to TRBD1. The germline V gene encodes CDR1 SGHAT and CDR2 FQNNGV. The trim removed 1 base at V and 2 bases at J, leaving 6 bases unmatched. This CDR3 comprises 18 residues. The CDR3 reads CASSLAPGQGPGANVLTF. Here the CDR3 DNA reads TGTGCCAGCAGCTTAGCCCCGGGACAGGGCCCTGGGGCCAACGTCCTGACTTTC.

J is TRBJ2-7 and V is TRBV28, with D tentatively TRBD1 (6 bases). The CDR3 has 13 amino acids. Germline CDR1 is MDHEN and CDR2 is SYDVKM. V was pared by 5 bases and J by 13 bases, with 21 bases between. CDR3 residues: CASSLTGRYEYYF. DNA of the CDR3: TGTGCCAGCAGTCTTACAGGGAGATACGAGTACTACTTC. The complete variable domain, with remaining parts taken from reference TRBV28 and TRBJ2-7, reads DVKVTQSSRYLVKRTGEKVFLECVQDMDHENMFWYRQDPGLGLRLIYFSYDVKMKEKGDIPEGYSVSREKKERFSLILESASTNQTSMYLCASSLTGRYEYYFGPGTRLTVT.

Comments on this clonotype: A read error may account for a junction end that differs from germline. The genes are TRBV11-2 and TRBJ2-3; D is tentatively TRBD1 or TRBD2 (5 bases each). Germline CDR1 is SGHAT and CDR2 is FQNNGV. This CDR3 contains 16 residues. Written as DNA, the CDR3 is TGTGCCAGCAACCGGACGCGACGGGGAAGGGGAGATACACAGTATTTT. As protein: CASNRTRRGRGDTQYF.

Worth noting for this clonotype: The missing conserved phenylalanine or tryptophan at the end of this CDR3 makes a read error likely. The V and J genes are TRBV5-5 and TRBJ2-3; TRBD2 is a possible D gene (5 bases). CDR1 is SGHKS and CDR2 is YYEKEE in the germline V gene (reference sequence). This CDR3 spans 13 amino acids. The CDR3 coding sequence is TGCGCTAGCAGCTCCGGATTCACAGATACGCAGTATTAT. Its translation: CASSSGFTDTQYY.

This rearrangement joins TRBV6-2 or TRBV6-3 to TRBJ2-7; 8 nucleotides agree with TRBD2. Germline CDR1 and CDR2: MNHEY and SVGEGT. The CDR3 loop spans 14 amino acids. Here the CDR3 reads CTGTSSGRPYEQYF. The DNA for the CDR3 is TGTACCGGCACTAGCAGCGGGAGACCATACGAGCAGTACTTC.

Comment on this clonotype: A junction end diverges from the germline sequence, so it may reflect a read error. CDR3 DNA sequence: TGTGCCAGCAGGTTAGGGACCAGCGGAGCTAGGAATGAGCAGTTCTTC. Translating it yields CASRLGTSGARNEQFF. The chain carries TRBV7-9 and TRBJ2-1; D is tentatively TRBD1 or TRBD2 (5 bases each). This CDR3 is 16 amino acids long. Per the germline V gene, CDR1 is SEHNR and CDR2 is FQNEAQ (reference sequence).

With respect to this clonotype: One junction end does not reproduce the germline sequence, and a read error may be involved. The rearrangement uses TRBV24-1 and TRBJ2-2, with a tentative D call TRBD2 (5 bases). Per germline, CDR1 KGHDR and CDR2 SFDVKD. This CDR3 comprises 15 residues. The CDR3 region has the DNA TGTGCCGCCAGTGATTCGAGAGGCCCCACCGGGGAGCTGTTTTTC. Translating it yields CAASDSRGPTGELFF.

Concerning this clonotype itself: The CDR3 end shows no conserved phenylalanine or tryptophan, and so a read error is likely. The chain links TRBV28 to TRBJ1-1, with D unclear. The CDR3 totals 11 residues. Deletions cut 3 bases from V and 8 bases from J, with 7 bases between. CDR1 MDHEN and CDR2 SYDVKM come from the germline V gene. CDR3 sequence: CASSFGLEAFV. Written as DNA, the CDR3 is TGTGCCAGCAGTTTCGGGCTGGAAGCTTTCGTT.

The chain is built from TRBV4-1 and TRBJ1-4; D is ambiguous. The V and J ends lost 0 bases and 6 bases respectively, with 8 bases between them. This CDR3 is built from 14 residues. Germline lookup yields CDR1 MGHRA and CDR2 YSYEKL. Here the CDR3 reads CASSQEGQYEKLFF. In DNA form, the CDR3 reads TGCGCCAGCAGCCAAGAGGGCCAGTATGAAAAACTGTTTTTT.

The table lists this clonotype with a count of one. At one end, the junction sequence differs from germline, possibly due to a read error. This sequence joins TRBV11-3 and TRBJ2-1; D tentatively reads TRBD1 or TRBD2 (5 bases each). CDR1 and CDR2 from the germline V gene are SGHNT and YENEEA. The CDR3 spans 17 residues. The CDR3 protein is CVSSLDLAGSSHNEQFF. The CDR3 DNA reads TGCGTCAGCAGCCTAGATCTGGCAGGGAGCTCCCACAATGAGCAGTTCTTC.

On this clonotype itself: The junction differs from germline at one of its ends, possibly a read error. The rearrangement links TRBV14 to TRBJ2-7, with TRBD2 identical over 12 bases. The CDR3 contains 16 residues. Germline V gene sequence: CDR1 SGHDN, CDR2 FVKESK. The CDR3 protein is CASNQWTSGTSYEQYF. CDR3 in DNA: TGTGCAAGCAACCAGTGGACTAGCGGGACCTCCTACGAGCAGTACTTC.

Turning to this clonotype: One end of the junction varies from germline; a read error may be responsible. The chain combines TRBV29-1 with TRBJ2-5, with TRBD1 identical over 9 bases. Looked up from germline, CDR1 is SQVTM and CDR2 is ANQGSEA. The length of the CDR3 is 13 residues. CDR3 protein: CSVVSRTGEIQYF. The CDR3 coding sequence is TGCAGTGTCGTCAGTCGGACAGGGGAGATCCAGTACTTC.

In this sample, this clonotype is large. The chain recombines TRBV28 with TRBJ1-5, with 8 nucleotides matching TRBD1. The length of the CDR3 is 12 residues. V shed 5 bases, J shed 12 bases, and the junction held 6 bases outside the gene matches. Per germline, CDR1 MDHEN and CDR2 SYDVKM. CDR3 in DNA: TGTGCCAGCAGTGTCTCCGGGACAGGCCAGCATTTT. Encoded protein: CASSVSGTGQHF. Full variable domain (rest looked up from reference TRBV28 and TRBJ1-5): DVKVTQSSRYLVKRTGEKVFLECVQDMDHENMFWYRQDPGLGLRLIYFSYDVKMKEKGDIPEGYSVSREKKERFSLILESASTNQTSMYLCASSVSGTGQHFGDGTRLSIL.

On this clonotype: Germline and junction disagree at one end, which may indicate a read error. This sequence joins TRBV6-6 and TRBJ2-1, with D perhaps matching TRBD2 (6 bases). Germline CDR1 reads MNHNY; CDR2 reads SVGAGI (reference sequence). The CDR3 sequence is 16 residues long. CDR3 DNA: TGTGCCAGCGGGAAGGAGGGCAGGGACTGGTACAATGTGCAGTTCTTC. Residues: CASGKEGRDWYNVQFF.

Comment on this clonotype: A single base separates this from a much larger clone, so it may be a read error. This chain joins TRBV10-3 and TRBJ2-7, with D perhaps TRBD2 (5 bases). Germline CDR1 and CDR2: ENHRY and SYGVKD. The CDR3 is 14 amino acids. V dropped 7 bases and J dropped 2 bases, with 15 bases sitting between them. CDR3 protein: CAIKGSSGTYEQYF. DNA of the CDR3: TGTGCCATCAAAGGTAGCAGCGGTACCTACGAGCAGTACTTC.

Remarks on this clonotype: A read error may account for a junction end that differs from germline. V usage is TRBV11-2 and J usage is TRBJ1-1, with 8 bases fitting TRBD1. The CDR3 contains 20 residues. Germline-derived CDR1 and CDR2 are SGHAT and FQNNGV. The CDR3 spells CASSARGRGRKRWSNTEAIF. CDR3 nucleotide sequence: TGTGCTAGCAGCGCTCGGGGCAGGGGGCGCAAGAGGTGGAGTAACACTGAGGCTATCTTT.

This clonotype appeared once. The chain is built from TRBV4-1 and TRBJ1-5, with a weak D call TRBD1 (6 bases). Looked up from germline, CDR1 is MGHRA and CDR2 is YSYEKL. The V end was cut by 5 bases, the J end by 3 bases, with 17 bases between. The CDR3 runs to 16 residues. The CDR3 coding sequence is TGCGCCAGCAGCGCGACTGACAGGTCCCTCAATCAGCCCCAGCATTTT. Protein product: CASSATDRSLNQPQHF.